The T cell receptor beta chain described here comes from a study of Graves' ophthalmopathy and Graves' hyperthyroidism. Amplification from RNA transcripts yielded the TCR beta CDR3 regions. HTBI-primed RT-PCR formed the first round, and a multiplex PCR formed the second. TCRdb used MiXCR to reprocess the multiplex PCR reads, holding one entry per CDR3 protein. Of roughly 420,000 distinct CDR3 sequences in the sample, around 21% were seen once. The CDR3 has 13 residues. The V gene lost 5 bases and the J gene lost 5 bases, with 12 bases spanning the gap. This clonotype was counted between two and nine times. Possible read error: a much larger clone is one base away.

The sample consisted of peripheral blood. The receptor was isolated from a woman under 30 with stable Graves' hyperthyroidism. The gene calls are TRBV12-3 or TRBV12-4 and TRBJ2-5, with D hard to call. The CDR3 loop is CASSLIHGETQYF. The CDR3 region has the DNA TGTGCCAGCAGTCTCATCCACGGGGAGACCCAGTACTTC.